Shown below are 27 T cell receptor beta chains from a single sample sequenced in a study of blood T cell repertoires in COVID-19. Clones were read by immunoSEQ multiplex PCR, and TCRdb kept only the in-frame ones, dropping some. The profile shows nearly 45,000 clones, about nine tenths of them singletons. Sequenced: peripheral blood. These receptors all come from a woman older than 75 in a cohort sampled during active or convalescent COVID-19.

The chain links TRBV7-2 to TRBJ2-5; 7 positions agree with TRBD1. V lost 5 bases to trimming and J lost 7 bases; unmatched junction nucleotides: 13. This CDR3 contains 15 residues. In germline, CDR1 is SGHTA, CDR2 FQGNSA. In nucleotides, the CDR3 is TGTGCCAGCAGCCCAGGGGGTGGGCCTAAGGGGACCCAGTACTTC. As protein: CASSPGGGPKGTQYF.

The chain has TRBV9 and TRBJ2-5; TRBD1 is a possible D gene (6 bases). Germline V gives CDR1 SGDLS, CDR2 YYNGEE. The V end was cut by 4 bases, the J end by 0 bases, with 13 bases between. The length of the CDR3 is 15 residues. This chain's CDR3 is CASSLDTGYQETQYF. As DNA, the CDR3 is TGTGCCAGCAGCCTTGACACAGGGTACCAAGAGACCCAGTACTTC.

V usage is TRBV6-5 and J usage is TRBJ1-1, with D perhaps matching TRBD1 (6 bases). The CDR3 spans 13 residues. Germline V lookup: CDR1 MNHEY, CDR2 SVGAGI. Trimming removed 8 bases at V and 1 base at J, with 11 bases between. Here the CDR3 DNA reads TGTGCCAGCTACTCGGACAGGAACACTGAAGCTTTCTTT. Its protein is CASYSDRNTEAFF.

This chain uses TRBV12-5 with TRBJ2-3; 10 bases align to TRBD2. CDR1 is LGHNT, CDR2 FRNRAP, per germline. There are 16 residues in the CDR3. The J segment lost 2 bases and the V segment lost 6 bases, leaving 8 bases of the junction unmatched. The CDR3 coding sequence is TGTGCTAGTGGGCCCGGGACTAGCGTTCCCACAGATACGCAGTATTTT. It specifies CASGPGTSVPTDTQYF. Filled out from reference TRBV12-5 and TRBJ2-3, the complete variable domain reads DARVTQTPRHKVTEMGQEVTMRCQPILGHNTVFWYRQTMMQGLELLAYFRNRAPLDDSGMPKDRFSAEMPDATLATLKIQPSEPRDSAVYFCASGPGTSVPTDTQYFGPGTRLTVL.

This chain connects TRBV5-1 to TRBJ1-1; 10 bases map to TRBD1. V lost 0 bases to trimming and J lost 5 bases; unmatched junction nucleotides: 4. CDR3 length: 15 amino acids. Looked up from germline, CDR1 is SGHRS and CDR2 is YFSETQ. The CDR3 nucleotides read TGCGCCAGCAGCTTGGCCGGGACAGGGGTAACTGAAGCTTTCTTT. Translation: CASSLAGTGVTEAFF.

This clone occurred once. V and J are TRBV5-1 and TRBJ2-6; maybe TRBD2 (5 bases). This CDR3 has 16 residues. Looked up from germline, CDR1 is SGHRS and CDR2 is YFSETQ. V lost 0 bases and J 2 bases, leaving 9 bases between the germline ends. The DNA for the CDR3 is TGCGCCAGCAGCTTGGGCCAGGAGGCTGGGGCCAACGTCCTGACTTTC. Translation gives CASSLGQEAGANVLTF.

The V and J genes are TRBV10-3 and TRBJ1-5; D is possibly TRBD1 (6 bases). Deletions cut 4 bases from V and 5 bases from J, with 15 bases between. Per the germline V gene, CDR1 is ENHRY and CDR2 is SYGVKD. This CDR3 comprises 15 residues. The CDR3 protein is CAISAQGRGDQPQHF. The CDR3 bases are TGTGCCATCAGTGCACAGGGAAGAGGTGATCAGCCCCAGCATTTT.

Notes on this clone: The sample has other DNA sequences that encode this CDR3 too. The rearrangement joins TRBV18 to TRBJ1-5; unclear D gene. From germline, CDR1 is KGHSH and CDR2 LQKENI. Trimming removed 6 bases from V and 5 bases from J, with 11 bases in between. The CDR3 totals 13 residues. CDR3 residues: CASSPTRDQPQHF. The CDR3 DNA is TGTGCCAGCTCGCCGACACGAGATCAGCCCCAGCATTTT.

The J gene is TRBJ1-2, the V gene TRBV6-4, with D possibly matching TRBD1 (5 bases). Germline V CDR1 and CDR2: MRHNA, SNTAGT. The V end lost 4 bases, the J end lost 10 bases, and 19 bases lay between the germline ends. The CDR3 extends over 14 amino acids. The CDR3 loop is CASSVSAGFTAYTF. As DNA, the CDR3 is TGTGCCAGCAGTGTGTCGGCAGGGTTTACGGCCTACACCTTC.

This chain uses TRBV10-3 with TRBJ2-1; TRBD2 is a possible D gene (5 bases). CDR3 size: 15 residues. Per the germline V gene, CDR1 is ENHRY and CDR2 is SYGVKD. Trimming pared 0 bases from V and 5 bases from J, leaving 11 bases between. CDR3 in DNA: TGTGCCATCAGTGAGTCGGGTCGGGGTGACAATGAGCAGTTCTTC. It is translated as CAISESGRGDNEQFF.

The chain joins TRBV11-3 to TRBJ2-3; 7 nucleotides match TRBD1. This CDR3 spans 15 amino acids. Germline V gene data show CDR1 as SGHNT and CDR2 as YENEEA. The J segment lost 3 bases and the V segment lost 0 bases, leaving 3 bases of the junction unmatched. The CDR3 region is CASSLDTGETDTQYF. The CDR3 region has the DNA TGTGCCAGCAGCTTAGACACAGGGGAGACAGATACGCAGTATTTT. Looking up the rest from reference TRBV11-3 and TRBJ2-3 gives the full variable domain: EAGVVQSPRYKIIEKKQPVAFWCNPISGHNTLYWYLQNLGQGPELLIRYENEEAVDDSQLPKDRFSAERLKGVDSTLKIQPAELGDSAVYLCASSLDTGETDTQYFGPGTRLTVL.

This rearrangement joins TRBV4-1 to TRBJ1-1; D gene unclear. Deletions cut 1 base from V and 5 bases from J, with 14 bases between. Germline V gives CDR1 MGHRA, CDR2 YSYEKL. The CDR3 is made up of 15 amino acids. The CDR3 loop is CASSQGGGYQTEAFF. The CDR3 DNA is TGCGCCAGCAGCCAAGGAGGAGGGTACCAGACTGAAGCTTTCTTT.

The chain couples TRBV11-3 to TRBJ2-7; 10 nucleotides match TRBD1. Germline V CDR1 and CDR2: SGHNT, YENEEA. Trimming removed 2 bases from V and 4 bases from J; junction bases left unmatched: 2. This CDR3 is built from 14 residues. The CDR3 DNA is TGTGCCAGCAGCTTAAGACAGGGGGCTTACGAGCAGTACTTC. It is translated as CASSLRQGAYEQYF. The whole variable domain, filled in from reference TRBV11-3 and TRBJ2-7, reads EAGVVQSPRYKIIEKKQPVAFWCNPISGHNTLYWYLQNLGQGPELLIRYENEEAVDDSQLPKDRFSAERLKGVDSTLKIQPAELGDSAVYLCASSLRQGAYEQYFGPGTRLTVT.

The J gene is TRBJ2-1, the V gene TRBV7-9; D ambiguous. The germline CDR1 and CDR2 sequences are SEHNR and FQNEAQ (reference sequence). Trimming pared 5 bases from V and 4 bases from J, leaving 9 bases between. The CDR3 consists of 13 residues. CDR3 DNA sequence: TGTGCCAGCAGCGGTGACTTGTACAATGAGCAGTTCTTC. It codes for CASSGDLYNEQFF.

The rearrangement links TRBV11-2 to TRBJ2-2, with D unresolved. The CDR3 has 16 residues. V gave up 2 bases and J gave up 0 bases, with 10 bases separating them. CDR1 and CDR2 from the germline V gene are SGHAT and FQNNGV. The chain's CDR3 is CASSLLVQANTGELFF. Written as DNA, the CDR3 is TGTGCCAGCAGCTTATTGGTACAAGCGAACACCGGGGAGCTGTTTTTT.

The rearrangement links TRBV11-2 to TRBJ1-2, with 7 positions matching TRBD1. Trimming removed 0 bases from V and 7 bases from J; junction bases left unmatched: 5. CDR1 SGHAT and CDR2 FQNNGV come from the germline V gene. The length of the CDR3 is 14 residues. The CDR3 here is CASSLERQGGGYTF. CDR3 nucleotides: TGTGCCAGCAGCTTAGAGCGGCAGGGGGGTGGCTACACCTTC. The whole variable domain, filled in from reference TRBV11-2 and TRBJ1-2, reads EAGVAQSPRYKIIEKRQSVAFWCNPISGHATLYWYQQILGQGPKLLIQFQNNGVVDDSQLPKDRFSAERLKGVDSTLKIQPAKLEDSAVYLCASSLERQGGGYTFGSGTRLTVV.

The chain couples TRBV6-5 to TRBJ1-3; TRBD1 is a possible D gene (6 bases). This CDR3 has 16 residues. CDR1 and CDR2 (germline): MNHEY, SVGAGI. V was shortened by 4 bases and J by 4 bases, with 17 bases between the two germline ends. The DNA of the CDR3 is TGTGCCAGCAGTTTGGGGGGGGGACACTACGGAAACACCATATATTTT. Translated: CASSLGGGHYGNTIYF.

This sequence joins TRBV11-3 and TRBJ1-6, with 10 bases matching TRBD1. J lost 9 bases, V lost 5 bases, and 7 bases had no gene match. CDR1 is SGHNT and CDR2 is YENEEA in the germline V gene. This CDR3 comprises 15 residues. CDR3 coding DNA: TGTGCCAGCAGCAGACAGGGGGCTTCTCGTTCACCCCTCCACTTT. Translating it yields CASSRQGASRSPLHF.

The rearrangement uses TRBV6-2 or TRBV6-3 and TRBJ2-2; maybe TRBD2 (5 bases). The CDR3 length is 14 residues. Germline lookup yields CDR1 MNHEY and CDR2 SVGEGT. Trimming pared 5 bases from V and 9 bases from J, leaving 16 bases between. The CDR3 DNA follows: TGTGCCAGCAGTACGGACTTCTACCCTAGGGAGCTGTTTTTT. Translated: CASSTDFYPRELFF.

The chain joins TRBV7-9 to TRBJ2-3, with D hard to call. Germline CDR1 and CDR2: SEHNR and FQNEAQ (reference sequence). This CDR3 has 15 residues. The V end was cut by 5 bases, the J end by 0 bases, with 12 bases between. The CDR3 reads CASSPSDGSTDTQYF. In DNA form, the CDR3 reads TGTGCCAGCAGCCCTAGTGATGGGAGCACAGATACGCAGTATTTT.

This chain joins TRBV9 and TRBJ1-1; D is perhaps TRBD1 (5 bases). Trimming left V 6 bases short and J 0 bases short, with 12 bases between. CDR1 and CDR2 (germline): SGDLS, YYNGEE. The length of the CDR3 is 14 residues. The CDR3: CASTRQFMNTEAFF. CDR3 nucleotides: TGTGCCAGCACCAGACAGTTCATGAACACTGAAGCTTTCTTT.

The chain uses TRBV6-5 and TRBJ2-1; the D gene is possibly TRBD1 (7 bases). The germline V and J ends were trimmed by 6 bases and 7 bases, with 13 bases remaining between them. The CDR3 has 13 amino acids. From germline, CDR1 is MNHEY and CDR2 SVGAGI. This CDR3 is CASRWQGGNEQFF. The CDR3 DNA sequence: TGTGCCAGCAGGTGGCAGGGGGGTAATGAGCAGTTCTTC.

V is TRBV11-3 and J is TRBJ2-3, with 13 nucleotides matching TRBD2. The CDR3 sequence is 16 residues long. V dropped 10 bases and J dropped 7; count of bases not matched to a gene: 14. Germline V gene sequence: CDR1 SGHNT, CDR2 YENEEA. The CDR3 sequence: CATQRLAGGSPNTQYF. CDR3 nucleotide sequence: TGTGCCACCCAACGACTAGCGGGGGGATCCCCAAATACGCAGTATTTT. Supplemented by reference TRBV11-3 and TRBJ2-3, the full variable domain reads EAGVVQSPRYKIIEKKQPVAFWCNPISGHNTLYWYLQNLGQGPELLIRYENEEAVDDSQLPKDRFSAERLKGVDSTLKIQPAELGDSAVYLCATQRLAGGSPNTQYFGPGTRLTVL.

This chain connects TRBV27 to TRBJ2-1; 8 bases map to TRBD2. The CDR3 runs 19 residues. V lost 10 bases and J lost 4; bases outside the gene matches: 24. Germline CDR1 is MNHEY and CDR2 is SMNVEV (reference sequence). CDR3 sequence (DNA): TGTGCCAACCGAAGTGGTCCCCAGCGGGAGACCGCTTTGTACAATGAGCAGTTCTTC. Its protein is CANRSGPQRETALYNEQFF.

This CDR3 is CATSGRAAYNEQFF. The CDR3, as DNA: TGTGCCACCAGCGGGAGGGCGGCCTACAATGAGCAGTTCTTC. The chain carries TRBV15 and TRBJ2-1; 7 bases map to TRBD2. Trimming took 5 bases from V and 2 from J; bases not matched to a gene: 3. CDR1 and CDR2 from the germline V gene are LNHNV and YYDKDF (reference sequence). The CDR3 consists of 14 residues.

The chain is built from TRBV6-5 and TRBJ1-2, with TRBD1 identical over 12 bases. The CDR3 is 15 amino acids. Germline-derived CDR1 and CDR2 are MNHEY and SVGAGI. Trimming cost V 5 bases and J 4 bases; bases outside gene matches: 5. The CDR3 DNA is TGTGCCAGCAGTCTGGGACAGGGGGCTACCTATGGCTACACCTTC. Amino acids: CASSLGQGATYGYTF.

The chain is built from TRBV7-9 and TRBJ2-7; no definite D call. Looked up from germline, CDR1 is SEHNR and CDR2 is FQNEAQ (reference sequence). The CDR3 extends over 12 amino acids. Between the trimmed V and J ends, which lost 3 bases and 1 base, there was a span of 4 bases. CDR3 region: CASSFPSYEQYF. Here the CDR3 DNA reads TGTGCCAGCAGCTTTCCATCCTACGAGCAGTACTTC.